This T cell receptor beta chain derives from a study of CXCR3-negative and CXCR3-positive naive CD8 T cells. The CDR3 has 15 residues. UMI-tagged TRB cDNA libraries were built via 5' RACE. TCRdb processed the 5' RACE reads again and assigns one entry to each CDR3 protein, with no DNA. The sample includes about 130,000 distinct CDR3 sequences. The chain has TRBV12-3 or TRBV12-4 and TRBJ1-2; without DNA, the TCRdb call of TRBD1 cannot be checked. The source is a human donor in good health. Some clones in this sample may be carry-over from other donors' samples. The sequenced sample consisted of naive CXCR3- CD8+ T cells from blood. Regarding subset: CD45RO-CCR7+CD27+CD95- naive CD8+ T cells lacking CXCR3 (TNR3-). This chain's CDR3 is CASSGPGQGNYGYTF.